One and the same sample provided the 18 T cell receptor beta chains below, sequenced in a study of cytomegalovirus exposure and HLA in healthy donors. Use of 60 Vbeta and 13 Jbeta primers characterized the PCR. Assay: immunoSEQ multiplex PCR; the TCRdb copy retains only in-frame clones and omits some. Found here are around 120,000 clones, about 84% of them singletons; the top ten hold approximately 1.1%. The sequenced sample was PBMCs. Every receptor here comes from a boy younger than 18 in good health and CMV-seronegative.

This clone occurred a few times. The chain carries TRBV20-1 and TRBJ2-3; 7 positions agree with TRBD1. Germline V lookup: CDR1 DFQATT, CDR2 SNEGSKA (reference sequence). The CDR3 has 10 amino acids. After removal of 5 bases from V and 11 bases from J, the junction contained 4 bases not matched to a gene. The CDR3 nucleotides are TGCAGTGCTCACGGGGACAGGCAGTATTTT. Amino acid sequence: CSAHGDRQYF.

The chain combines TRBV30 with TRBJ2-5, with TRBD1 identical over 9 bases. CDR3 length: 14 residues. Germline CDR1 GTSNPN, CDR2 SVGIG (reference sequence). V shed 4 bases, J shed 2 bases, and the junction held 5 bases outside the gene matches. The CDR3, as DNA: TGTGCCTGGAACCGGGACAGGGCACAAGAGACCCAGTACTTC. It codes for CAWNRDRAQETQYF.

About this clone: Germline is not matched at one junction end, which may reflect a read error. The rearrangement links TRBV7-9 to TRBJ2-6; D uncertain. CDR1 is SEHNR and CDR2 is FQNEAQ in the germline V gene (reference sequence). CDR3 size: 13 residues. The CDR3 nucleotides read TGTTCCAGCACTCCCTCTGGGGCCAACGTCCTGACTTTC. As protein: CSSTPSGANVLTF.

The chain couples TRBV20-1 to TRBJ1-1; D ambiguous. CDR3 length: 11 amino acids. V lost 5 bases and J 3 bases, leaving 7 bases between the germline ends. Germline CDR1 DFQATT, CDR2 SNEGSKA (reference sequence). The CDR3 loop is CSAGEDTEAFF. CDR3 bases: TGCAGTGCTGGGGAGGACACTGAAGCTTTCTTT.

This sequence joins TRBV7-2 and TRBJ1-1; D might be TRBD1 (6 bases). Germline loops: CDR1 SGHTA, CDR2 FQGNSA. The CDR3 runs 13 residues. V was cut by 5 bases and J by 3 bases, with 10 bases left in between. CDR3 loop: CASSTGLYTEAFF. CDR3 nucleotide sequence: TGTGCCAGCAGCACAGGGTTGTACACTGAAGCTTTCTTT.

The chain links TRBV7-2 to TRBJ1-3; D might be TRBD1 (5 bases). Germline CDR1 SGHTA, CDR2 FQGNSA. There are 17 residues in the CDR3. V was trimmed by 5 bases and J by 0 bases, leaving 17 bases between them. This CDR3 is CASSPKGRGDSGNTIYF. For the CDR3, the DNA is TGTGCCAGCAGCCCAAAGGGGCGGGGCGACTCTGGAAACACCATATATTTT.

A remark on this clone: Other DNA sequences in the same sample also yield this CDR3. This chain joins TRBV7-2 and TRBJ2-7; 10 bases fit TRBD2. The CDR3 loop spans 15 amino acids. Germline V gene sequence: CDR1 SGHTA, CDR2 FQGNSA. J lost 6 bases, V lost 1 base, and 6 bases had no gene match. The CDR3 DNA reads TGTGCCAGCAGCTTAGGGCTAGCGGGAGAGGGCGAGCAGTACTTC. Protein: CASSLGLAGEGEQYF.

This clone was recorded a few times. The chain is built from TRBV5-1 and TRBJ2-5; 15 nucleotides line up with TRBD2. V gave up 4 bases and J gave up 5 bases; unmatched junction bases: 15. CDR1 SGHRS and CDR2 YFSETQ come from the germline V gene. This CDR3 contains 19 residues. The CDR3 DNA reads TGCGCCAGCAGCCCGGGGTCTACCGGGACTAGCGGGAGGATGGAGACCCAGTACTTC. It encodes CASSPGSTGTSGRMETQYF.

The chain carries TRBV6-6 and TRBJ2-1, with 12 bases lining up with TRBD2. CDR3 size: 16 residues. The junction had 7 bases not matched to a gene; V was cut back by 3 bases and J by 7 bases. CDR1 and CDR2 (germline): MNHNY, SVGAGI (reference sequence). The CDR3 loop reads CASSYLAGGPGNEQFF. The DNA of the CDR3 is TGTGCCAGCAGTTATCTAGCGGGAGGGCCTGGGAATGAGCAGTTCTTC.

The rearrangement joins TRBV30 to TRBJ2-7; D might be TRBD1 (5 bases). The germline gives CDR1 GTSNPN, CDR2 SVGIG (reference sequence). CDR3 length equals 13 residues. Trimming shortened V by 4 bases and J by 2 bases, and 12 bases separated the two germline ends. The CDR3 DNA sequence: TGTGCCTGGAAGGGGCGCGCTACCTACGAGCAGTACTTC. Its translation is CAWKGRATYEQYF.

The J gene is TRBJ2-7, the V gene TRBV10-1, with D possibly TRBD2 on 6 matching bases. The germline V and J ends were trimmed by 7 bases and 4 bases, with 20 bases remaining between them. This CDR3 has 15 amino acids. Germline loops: CDR1 WNHNN, CDR2 SYGVQD (reference sequence). The CDR3 DNA reads TGCGCCAGCATGCCACTAGCCCATTCGGGATACGAGCAGTACTTC. It codes for CASMPLAHSGYEQYF.

This clone came up a few times. The chain joins TRBV29-1 to TRBJ2-3, with a weak D call TRBD2 (5 bases). Looked up from germline, CDR1 is SQVTM and CDR2 is ANQGSEA. V was pared by 0 bases and J by 0 bases, with 7 bases between. The CDR3 spans 14 residues. CDR3: CSVEDRRSTDTQYF. DNA for the CDR3: TGCAGCGTTGAAGACAGGAGGAGCACAGATACGCAGTATTTT.

The chain carries TRBV5-4 and TRBJ2-2; TRBD1 is a possible D gene (5 bases). The V gene's germline CDR1 is SGHNT and CDR2 YYREEE (reference sequence). There are 13 residues in the CDR3. V was pared by 2 bases and J by 7 bases, with 9 bases between. The CDR3 region is CASSFSQGGELFF. The CDR3 bases are TGTGCCAGCAGCTTTTCTCAGGGCGGGGAGCTGTTTTTT.

Regarding this clone: The same CDR3 arises from other DNA sequences in this sample as well. The chain is built from TRBV6-6 and TRBJ1-2; TRBD1 is a possible D gene (5 bases). CDR1 MNHNY and CDR2 SVGAGI come from the germline V gene (reference sequence). The CDR3 consists of 14 residues. V was clipped by 5 bases and J by 5 bases, with 15 bases between them. CDR3 loop: CASSPSGTSYGYTF. CDR3 nucleotide sequence: TGTGCCAGCAGTCCATCCGGGACTTCGTATGGCTACACCTTC.

This sequence joins TRBV19 and TRBJ1-1; no clear D gene. V gave up 7 bases and J gave up 5 bases, with 14 bases separating them. The CDR3 contains 13 residues. The germline gives CDR1 LNHDA, CDR2 SQIVND (reference sequence). CDR3 DNA: TGTGCCAGTACTACCCGAGGAGGGACTGAAGCTTTCTTT. Translated, it gives CASTTRGGTEAFF.

J is TRBJ1-2 and V is TRBV30; D remains unclear. CDR3 length: 10 amino acids. The V gene lost 7 bases and the J gene lost 6 bases, with 9 bases spanning the gap. Per the germline V gene, CDR1 is GTSNPN and CDR2 is SVGIG (reference sequence). CDR3 DNA: TGTGCCTACCAAGCCCATGGCTACACCTTC. Encoded protein: CAYQAHGYTF.

The chain combines TRBV29-1 with TRBJ2-5; 10 positions match TRBD2. The J call may be mistaken, given a closer DNA end match to TRBJ2-7. The CDR3 is 13 residues long. From germline, CDR1 is SQVTM and CDR2 ANQGSEA. The CDR3 DNA sequence: TGCAGCGTTGATGCTAGCGGGAGTCACGAGCAGTACTTC. This gives the protein CSVDASGSHEQYF.

V is TRBV27 and J is TRBJ2-1; 9 bases are a match to TRBD1. The CDR3 is made up of 14 amino acids. Per germline, CDR1 MNHEY and CDR2 SMNVEV (reference sequence). V was pared by 4 bases and J by 5 bases, with 3 bases of the junction left unmatched. This CDR3 is CASSSRDRDNEQFF. CDR3 in DNA: TGTGCCAGCAGTTCCCGGGACAGGGACAATGAGCAGTTCTTC.